Following are 13 T cell receptor beta chains from one sample sequenced in a study of spatial heterogeneity in lung cancer. General study results and limits: Tumors with more nonsynonymous mutations had more expanded intratumoral alpha and beta TCRs.

Each CDR3 protein gets one entry after TCRdb re-called the 5' RACE reads with MiXCR. This sample yields 4,200 or so distinct CDR3 sequences, of which 8.5% are seen a single time; approximately 9.6% belongs to the top ten. The time point: sample taken at primary tumor resection. Their target antigens are unknown. Sequences were derived from lung tumor tissue, sampled at surgery. All receptors come from a male donor with early-stage non-small cell lung cancer.

Note on this clonotype: One base away lies a much larger clone, so this may be a sequencing read error. This chain connects TRBV21-1 to TRBJ2-7. TRBV21-1 is labeled a pseudogene. This CDR3 contains 21 residues. The CDR3 reads CASSSQRWVGSERSCFYELYF. The CDR3 nucleotides read TGTGCCAGCAGCTCCCAGAGGTGGGTCGGAAGCGAACGATCTTGTTTCTACGAGCTGTACTTC.

This rearrangement joins TRBV10-2 to TRBJ1-5; 7 bases align to TRBD1. The CDR3 has 18 residues. The V and J ends lost 0 bases and 2 bases, in that order; junction bases with no gene match: 10. From germline, CDR1 is WSHSY and CDR2 SAAADI. The CDR3 here is CASSESRQGGFGNQPQHF. The DNA of the CDR3 is TGCGCCAGCAGTGAGTCTCGACAGGGAGGGTTTGGCAATCAGCCCCAGCATTTT.

This clonotype ranks as medium-sized. The chain links TRBV7-2 to TRBJ1-2; D ambiguous. Germline values: CDR1 SGHTA, CDR2 FQGNSA. Between the trimmed V and J ends, which lost 5 bases and 1 base, there was a span of 2 bases. The length of the CDR3 is 11 residues. This CDR3 is CASSINYGYTF. The DNA for the CDR3 is TGTGCCAGCAGCATTAACTATGGCTACACCTTC.

The CDR3 bases are TGTGCCAGCAGTTCCCCCACGATCGCGGAGACCCAGTACTTC. Its protein is CASSSPTIAETQYF. The V gene is TRBV28, the J gene TRBJ2-5; D unresolved. Trimming pared 4 bases from V and 5 bases from J, leaving 14 bases between. The CDR3 extends over 14 amino acids. Germline V gene data show CDR1 as MDHEN and CDR2 as SYDVKM.

This clonotype is labeled medium-sized. This chain links TRBV7-9 with TRBJ2-1; 7 bases are shared with TRBD1. The CDR3 spans 16 residues. The ends lost 0 bases at V and 5 bases at J; junction bases unmatched: 7. Germline CDR1 is SEHNR and CDR2 is FQNEAQ (reference sequence). This CDR3 reads CASSLAAGTENNEQFF. The DNA for the CDR3 is TGTGCCAGCAGCTTAGCGGCAGGGACAGAGAACAATGAGCAGTTCTTC.

V and J are TRBV19 and TRBJ1-5, with no clear D. V dropped 1 base and J dropped 4 bases, with 11 bases sitting between them. The CDR3 consists of 15 residues. Germline CDR1 reads LNHDA; CDR2 reads SQIVND (reference sequence). The CDR3 coding sequence is TGTGCCAGTAGTATAGGGACTATCAGGAATCAGCCCCAGCATTTT. Its protein is CASSIGTIRNQPQHF.

This clonotype was observed many times. V is TRBV20-1 and J is TRBJ2-7, with D perhaps being TRBD1 or TRBD2 (5 bases each). The CDR3 has 16 residues. V lost 3 bases, J lost 2 bases, and 20 bases lay in between. Germline V CDR1 and CDR2: DFQATT, SNEGSKA (reference sequence). The CDR3 reads CSARLPRRGLTYEQYF. The CDR3 nucleotides read TGCAGTGCTAGGCTCCCCCGCCGGGGCCTGACCTACGAGCAGTACTTC.

This clonotype is medium-sized (0.01 to 0.1%). CDR3 in amino acids: CASSVGGTGNQPQHF. The CDR3 DNA sequence: TGTGCCAGCAGCGTAGGAGGGACAGGGAATCAGCCCCAGCATTTT. The rearrangement joins TRBV9 to TRBJ1-5; 9 bases are a match to TRBD1. Germline V gene lookup returns CDR1 SGDLS and CDR2 YYNGEE. CDR3 length equals 15 residues. V trimming: 0 bases; J trimming: 4 bases; junction bases outside the gene matches: 2.

This clonotype is medium-sized (0.01 to 0.1%) by share. This rearrangement joins TRBV6-1 to TRBJ2-5; D possibly uses TRBD1 or TRBD2 (5 bases each). The CDR3 has 15 residues. Trimming removed 6 bases at V and 0 bases at J, with 14 bases between. The germline V gene has CDR1 MNHNS and CDR2 SASEGT. CDR3: CASSRDPRYQETQYF. CDR3 nucleotides: TGTGCCAGCAGCCGGGACCCCCGGTACCAAGAGACCCAGTACTTC.

By share, this clonotype ranks as medium-sized (0.01 to 0.1%). The gene calls are TRBV5-5 and TRBJ1-2, with D perhaps matching TRBD1 (5 bases). V lost 6 bases and J lost 1, with 13 bases in between. This CDR3 spans 14 amino acids. Per the germline V gene, CDR1 is SGHKS and CDR2 is YYEKEE (reference sequence). The CDR3 reads CASNAGTLNYGYTF. In DNA form, the CDR3 reads TGTGCCAGCAACGCCGGGACGCTTAACTATGGCTACACCTTC.

This clonotype counts as medium-sized. The CDR3 sequence: CSARDRVNYNEQFF. In nucleotides, the CDR3 is TGCAGTGCTAGGGACAGGGTAAACTACAATGAGCAGTTCTTC. The genes are TRBV20-1 and TRBJ2-1, with 8 bases lining up with TRBD1. CDR1 and CDR2 from the germline V gene are DFQATT and SNEGSKA (reference sequence). Trimming removed 3 bases from V and 3 bases from J; junction bases left unmatched: 4. The CDR3 length is 14 residues.

This clonotype was detected once. The V and J genes are TRBV29-1 and TRBJ2-2; TRBD2 matches 12 bases. The CDR3 loop spans 13 amino acids. The V and J ends lost 7 bases and 5 bases, in that order; junction bases with no gene match: 2. Germline V gives CDR1 SQVTM, CDR2 ANQGSEA. In nucleotides, the CDR3 is TGCAGCGGGGGGACTAGCGGGACCGGGGAGCTGTTTTTT. It specifies CSGGTSGTGELFF.

In this sample, this clonotype turned up many times. This chain uses TRBV10-2 with TRBJ1-5, with D tentatively TRBD1 (5 bases). The CDR3 sequence is 14 residues long. Germline V lookup: CDR1 WSHSY, CDR2 SAAADI. The V end was cut by 8 bases, the J end by 5 bases, with 16 bases between. CDR3 nucleotide sequence: TGCGCCAGCGGTGGGACCCTAGGCGATCAGCCCCAGCATTTT. Translated, it gives CASGGTLGDQPQHF.